What follows are 26 T cell receptor beta chains derived from one specimen sequenced in a study of a mutant IDH1 vaccine in newly diagnosed glioma. Generated by immunoSEQ multiplex PCR, the TCRdb table keeps only in-frame clones and is missing some. The top ten clones hold about a fifth of a sample with 45,000 to 65,000 clones, 70% to 90% of them seen once. The time point: baseline, week 1 (first vaccination visit). As for treatment: pre-vaccination baseline after standard-of-care therapy. The sequencing here drew on PBMCs, taken from a glioma patient treated with radiotherapy, temozolomide or both. The receptors shown here come from a young man with glioma.

This clone was seen just once. J is TRBJ2-3 and V is TRBV6-6; D is unclear. This CDR3 region has 10 residues. The germline gives CDR1 MNHNY, CDR2 SVGAGI (reference sequence). V shed 8 bases and J shed 2 bases, with 2 bases lying between them. The CDR3 nucleotides read TGTGCCAGCTCCACAGATACGCAGTATTTT. It yields the protein CASSTDTQYF.

This clone is classed as medium-sized. This rearrangement joins TRBV11-2 to TRBJ2-7; no reliable D call. This CDR3 comprises 12 residues. Trimming removed 0 bases from V and 4 bases from J, with 4 bases in between. The germline V gene encodes CDR1 SGHAT and CDR2 FQNNGV. The CDR3: CASSLEVYEQYF. The CDR3 bases are TGTGCCAGCAGCTTAGAGGTATACGAGCAGTACTTC.

The V gene is TRBV21-1, the J gene TRBJ1-5. TRBV21-1 constitutes a pseudogene. The CDR3 runs 19 residues. As DNA, the CDR3 is TGTGCCAGCAGCAAAGGGGACGGCGTAGGGCCTTGGGGCAATCAGCCCCAGCATTTT. Translating it yields CASSKGDGVGPWGNQPQHF.

In its sample, this clone ranks as hyperexpanded. The sample carries other DNA sequences with the same CDR3. The chain uses TRBV4-3 and TRBJ1-1; no reliable D call. CDR1 is LGHNA and CDR2 is YSLEER in the germline V gene. Trimming removed 0 bases from V and 6 bases from J, with 8 bases in between. There are 13 residues in the CDR3. CDR3 in amino acids: CASSQEAEAEAFF. The CDR3, as DNA: TGCGCCAGCAGCCAAGAAGCGGAGGCTGAAGCTTTCTTT.

This clone appeared once. The rearrangement links TRBV19 to TRBJ1-2; D is possibly TRBD1 (5 bases). V was trimmed by 5 bases and J by 4 bases, leaving 11 bases between them. CDR3 length: 13 amino acids. Germline V gene sequence: CDR1 LNHDA, CDR2 SQIVND (reference sequence). CDR3 coding DNA: TGTGCCAGTAGTGACAGAGGGTTCTATGGCTACACCTTC. Translating it yields CASSDRGFYGYTF. The full variable domain, in which reference TRBV19 and TRBJ1-2 provide the parts outside the CDR3, is DGGITQSPKYLFRKEGQNVTLSCEQNLNHDAMYWYRQDPGQGLRLIYYSQIVNDFQKGDIAEGYSVSREKKESFPLTVTSAQKNPTAFYLCASSDRGFYGYTFGSGTRLTVV.

The rearrangement joins TRBV15 to TRBJ1-1; 11 bases align to TRBD1. The CDR3 runs to 16 residues. V gave up 4 bases and J gave up 6 bases; unmatched junction bases: 10. Per germline, CDR1 LNHNV and CDR2 YYDKDF (reference sequence). CDR3 sequence (DNA): TGTGCCACCAGCACGGGGGTCGGACAGGGGGCATCTGAAGCTTTCTTT. It is translated as CATSTGVGQGASEAFF.

The chain recombines TRBV5-6 with TRBJ1-2; a possible D gene is TRBD1 (5 bases). CDR1 SGHDT and CDR2 YYEEEE come from the germline V gene. Trimming took off 2 bases at V and 7 bases at J, with 6 bases between the two ends. There are 11 residues in the CDR3. The CDR3 reads CASSFGGGYTF. The CDR3 DNA is TGTGCCAGCAGCTTCGGGGGTGGCTACACCTTC.

The chain carries TRBV4-3 and TRBJ1-3; no clear D. From germline, CDR1 is LGHNA and CDR2 YSLEER. This CDR3 has 15 amino acids. V was shortened by 0 bases and J by 0 bases, with 6 bases between the two germline ends. The CDR3 DNA is TGCGCCAGCAGCCAAGATTTGGTCTCTGGAAACACCATATATTTT. Residues: CASSQDLVSGNTIYF.

The rearrangement joins TRBV7-2 to TRBJ2-2; the match to TRBD2 covers 10 bases. With 8 bases clipped from V and 3 bases from J, the junction kept 9 bases outside the gene matches. Looked up from germline, CDR1 is SGHTA and CDR2 is FQGNSA. This CDR3 has 16 amino acids. This chain's CDR3 is CASGSSGGQHTGELFF. CDR3 nucleotide sequence: TGTGCCAGCGGGTCTAGCGGGGGCCAACACACCGGGGAGCTGTTTTTT.

V and J are TRBV25-1 and TRBJ1-2, with 9 positions matching TRBD1. V lost 5 bases to trimming and J lost 4 bases; unmatched junction nucleotides: 8. CDR3 size: 15 residues. Germline CDR1 and CDR2: MGHDK and SYGVNS. As DNA, the CDR3 is TGTGCCAGCAGTCCCGTGACAGGGGGAACCTATGGCTACACCTTC. Translating it yields CASSPVTGGTYGYTF.

The chain employs TRBV30 and TRBJ1-2; D uncertain. V lost 3 bases and J 0 bases, leaving 11 bases between the germline ends. The V gene's germline CDR1 is GTSNPN and CDR2 SVGIG (reference sequence). This CDR3 spans 14 amino acids. Here the CDR3 reads CAWRADISNYGYTF. In nucleotides, the CDR3 is TGTGCCTGGAGGGCCGACATCTCTAACTATGGCTACACCTTC.

This rearrangement joins TRBV5-4 to TRBJ1-2; unclear D gene. This CDR3 comprises 13 residues. The germline gives CDR1 SGHNT, CDR2 YYREEE (reference sequence). V was cut by 2 bases and J by 6 bases, with 11 bases left in between. The CDR3 here is CASSFDQTDGYTF. The CDR3 DNA follows: TGTGCCAGCAGCTTCGACCAGACGGATGGCTACACCTTC.

In its sample, this clone was seen once. This chain connects TRBV9 to TRBJ1-4; tentatively, D is TRBD1 (6 bases). V gave up 0 bases and J gave up 5 bases, with 11 bases separating them. CDR3 size: 15 residues. The germline gives CDR1 SGDLS, CDR2 YYNGEE. The CDR3 is CASSVGGRGNEKLFF. In DNA, the CDR3 is TGTGCCAGCAGCGTAGGAGGCAGGGGAAATGAAAAACTGTTTTTT. Together with reference TRBV9 and TRBJ1-4, the CDR3 gives the full variable domain: DSGVTQTPKHLITATGQRVTLRCSPRSGDLSVYWYQQSLDQGLQFLIQYYNGEERAKGNILERFSAQQFPDLHSELNLSSLELGDSALYFCASSVGGRGNEKLFFGSGTQLSVL.

This clone was detected a few times. The V gene is TRBV9, the J gene TRBJ2-7; no clear D. The length of the CDR3 is 16 residues. With 0 bases removed from V and 3 bases from J, the gap between germline ends came to 16 bases. Germline V CDR1 and CDR2: SGDLS, YYNGEE. CDR3 nucleotides: TGTGCCAGCAGCGTAGCTCCCGCAGGTGAAGACTACGAGCAGTACTTC. Translated: CASSVAPAGEDYEQYF.

This clone was detected only once. V is TRBV14 and J is TRBJ2-7; a weak D match, TRBD1 (6 bases). CDR1 is SGHDN, CDR2 FVKESK, per germline. Trimming removed 2 bases at V and 2 bases at J, with 10 bases between. The CDR3 contains 14 residues. The chain's CDR3 is CASSQLTGPYEQYF. CDR3 coding DNA: TGTGCCAGCAGCCAACTCACAGGGCCCTACGAGCAGTACTTC.

This clone has ten or more counts. This chain uses TRBV7-6 with TRBJ2-3, with D possibly TRBD1 on 6 matching bases. V gave up 5 bases and J gave up 2 bases, with 11 bases separating them. In germline, CDR1 is SGHVS, CDR2 FNYEAQ. This CDR3 is 14 amino acids long. The CDR3 nucleotides read TGTGCCAGCAGCCCCGGGACACCCACAGATACGCAGTATTTT. Amino acids: CASSPGTPTDTQYF.

This chain uses TRBV30 with TRBJ2-1, with D uncertain. Trimming pared 1 base from V and 0 bases from J, leaving 4 bases between. This CDR3 contains 13 residues. Germline V CDR1 and CDR2: GTSNPN, SVGIG (reference sequence). CDR3 sequence: CAWSGVSYNEQFF. The CDR3 DNA is TGTGCCTGGAGTGGGGTCTCCTACAATGAGCAGTTCTTC.

The table lists this clone with a count of one. The chain employs TRBV7-9 and TRBJ2-7, with D perhaps matching TRBD1 (6 bases). The V gene's germline CDR1 is SEHNR and CDR2 FQNEAQ (reference sequence). Trimming left V 5 bases short and J 3 bases short, with 20 bases between. The CDR3 loop spans 16 amino acids. Written as DNA, the CDR3 is TGTGCCAGCAGCCCCCCCGGTGCAGGGGTCGTCTACGAGCAGTACTTC. Its translation is CASSPPGAGVVYEQYF.

The chain combines TRBV4-3 with TRBJ1-5; no definite D call. V was shortened by 0 bases and J by 10 bases, with 10 bases between the two germline ends. CDR1 and CDR2 (germline): LGHNA, YSLEER. The CDR3 totals 13 residues. The CDR3 DNA reads as TGCGCCAGCAGCCAAGACGGAGGCCTACCCCAGCATTTT. Its translation is CASSQDGGLPQHF.

This chain joins TRBV4-3 and TRBJ1-2; no reliable D call. Germline V CDR1 and CDR2: LGHNA, YSLEER. There are 15 residues in the CDR3. Between the trimmed V and J ends, which lost 0 bases and 3 bases, there was a span of 11 bases. This CDR3 reads CASSQEIQPYYGYTF. The CDR3 region has the DNA TGCGCCAGCAGCCAAGAGATACAGCCTTACTATGGCTACACCTTC.

The chain has TRBV7-2 and TRBJ1-2; 12 bases map to TRBD1. The CDR3 length is 16 residues. Trimming at V came to 2 bases and at J to 6 bases, leaving 7 bases not matched to a gene. Germline CDR1 and CDR2: SGHTA and FQGNSA. The CDR3 nucleotides are TGTGCCAGCAGCTTACCCGGGACAGGGGGCGTGAATGGCTACACCTTC. This encodes CASSLPGTGGVNGYTF.

The rearrangement joins TRBV7-2 to TRBJ2-2, with no clear D. V was pared by 4 bases and J by 6 bases, with 12 bases between. The CDR3 sequence is 14 residues long. Per germline, CDR1 SGHTA and CDR2 FQGNSA. The CDR3 coding sequence is TGTGCCAGCAGCTCATCCTCGAAAGCCGGGGAGCTGTTTTTT. It yields the protein CASSSSSKAGELFF. Together with reference TRBV7-2 and TRBJ2-2, the CDR3 gives the full variable domain: GAGVSQSPSNKVTEKGKDVELRCDPISGHTALYWYRQSLGQGLEFLIYFQGNSAPDKSGLPSDRFSAERTGGSVSTLTIQRTQQEDSAVYLCASSSSSKAGELFFGEGSRLTVL.

The chain couples TRBV19 to TRBJ1-2; the match to TRBD1 covers 8 bases. The CDR3 runs 17 residues. The V segment lost 4 bases and the J segment 0 bases; nucleotides outside the gene matches: 10. The V gene's germline CDR1 is LNHDA and CDR2 SQIVND (reference sequence). This CDR3 reads CASSKGTTGGSNYGYTF. CDR3 DNA sequence: TGTGCCAGTAGTAAAGGAACAACAGGGGGATCTAACTATGGCTACACCTTC. Combining the CDR3 with reference TRBV19 and TRBJ1-2 gives the whole variable domain DGGITQSPKYLFRKEGQNVTLSCEQNLNHDAMYWYRQDPGQGLRLIYYSQIVNDFQKGDIAEGYSVSREKKESFPLTVTSAQKNPTAFYLCASSKGTTGGSNYGYTFGSGTRLTVV.

The J gene is TRBJ1-1, the V gene TRBV10-3, with D unresolved. CDR1 ENHRY and CDR2 SYGVKD come from the germline V gene. Trimming pared 6 bases from V and 6 bases from J, leaving 11 bases between. This CDR3 contains 12 residues. CDR3 DNA sequence: TGTGCCATCAGGGAATTAGGCTCTGAAGCTTTCTTT. It translates to CAIRELGSEAFF.

The V and J genes are TRBV5-1 and TRBJ2-7, with D tentatively TRBD1 or TRBD2 (6 bases each). Germline V gene data show CDR1 as SGHRS and CDR2 as YFSETQ. This CDR3 is 17 amino acids long. Trimming cost V 0 bases and J 0 bases, with 16 bases left between them. The CDR3 spells CASSLGREGGNSYEQYF. CDR3 DNA: TGCGCCAGCAGCTTGGGTCGCGAAGGGGGGAACTCCTACGAGCAGTACTTC.

The gene calls are TRBV7-9 and TRBJ2-5; the match to TRBD1 covers 9 bases. Germline-derived CDR1 and CDR2 are SEHNR and FQNEAQ (reference sequence). CDR3 length: 16 residues. Unmatched junction bases numbered 8, after V lost 1 base and J lost 5 bases. DNA for the CDR3: TGTGCCAGCAGCTTAGGGACAGGGGATTTGAGGGAGACCCAGTACTTC. It specifies CASSLGTGDLRETQYF. The variable domain in full, completed from reference TRBV7-9 and TRBJ2-5, reads DTGVSQNPRHKITKRGQNVTFRCDPISEHNRLYWYRQTLGQGPEFLTYFQNEAQLEKSRLLSDRFSAERPKGSFSTLEIQRTEQGDSAMYLCASSLGTGDLRETQYFGPGTRLLVL.